This T cell receptor beta chain came from a study of blood T cell repertoires in COVID-19. Study-level information: There were acute and convalescent COVID-19 samples, and they came from the United States, Italy and Spain. From T cells, B-cell-depleted T cells, or PBMCs came the material, which was cDNA or gDNA.

Here immunoSEQ multiplex PCR was the method, and the copy in TCRdb shows in-frame clones only, minus some. The sample includes fewer than 300,000 clones, nearly 90% of them seen just once. This CDR3 region has 19 residues. The V gene's germline CDR1 is LGHNT and CDR2 FRNRAP. V trimming: 4 bases; J trimming: 0 bases; junction bases outside the gene matches: 10. This clonotype was sampled from a young man with active or convalescent COVID-19. Input material: peripheral blood. This chain links TRBV12-5 with TRBJ2-5, with TRBD2 matching 14 bases. The DNA for the CDR3 is TGTGCTAGTGGTTCCTCCGGGACTAGCGGGGGCCTGTACCAAGAGACCCAGTACTTC. Amino acid sequence: CASGSSGTSGGLYQETQYF.